A single sample is the source of the 2 T cell receptor beta chains below, sequenced in a study of CD8 T cells in Susac syndrome. With random hexamers, 0.5 to 1 ug RNA was reverse transcribed. One entry per CDR3 protein results from TCRdb running MiXCR on the immunoSEQ multiplex PCR reads. The sample shows 120,000 or so distinct CDR3 sequences, over 85% of them seen only once. The specimen sequenced was CD8+ T cells from PBMCs. The source of these receptors is a human donor with Susac syndrome.

This chain connects TRBV3-1 to TRBJ1-2; D gene ambiguous. Germline CDR1 LGHDT, CDR2 YNNKEL (reference sequence). This CDR3 spans 15 amino acids. Trimming took 4 bases from V and 2 from J, leaving 14 bases between them. Here the CDR3 DNA reads TGTGCCAGCAGCCCACGACCGACACCAAACTATGGCTACACCTTC. Protein: CASSPRPTPNYGYTF.

The chain recombines TRBV12-5 with TRBJ1-2, with D tentatively TRBD1 (5 bases). V was pared by 6 bases and J by 7 bases, with 21 bases between. Germline V gene data show CDR1 as LGHNT and CDR2 as FRNRAP. The CDR3 covers 15 residues. The chain's CDR3 is CASGTTGWGGSGYTF. The CDR3 DNA follows: TGTGCTAGTGGAACAACAGGCTGGGGGGGTTCTGGCTACACCTTC.